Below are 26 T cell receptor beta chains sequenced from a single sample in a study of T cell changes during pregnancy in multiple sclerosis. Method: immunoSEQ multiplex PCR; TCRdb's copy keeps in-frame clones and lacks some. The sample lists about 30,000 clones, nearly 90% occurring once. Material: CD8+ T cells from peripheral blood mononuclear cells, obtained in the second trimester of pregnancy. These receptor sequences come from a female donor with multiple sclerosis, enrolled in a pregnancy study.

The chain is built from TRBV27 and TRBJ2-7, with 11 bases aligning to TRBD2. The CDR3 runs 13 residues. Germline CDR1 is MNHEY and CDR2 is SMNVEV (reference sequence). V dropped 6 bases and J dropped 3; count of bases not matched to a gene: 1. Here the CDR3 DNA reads TGTGCCAGCAGACTAGCGGGAGACTACGAGCAGTACTTC. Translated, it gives CASRLAGDYEQYF.

CDR3 sequence reads: CASSQERGLSQPQHF. Written as DNA, the CDR3 is TGCGCCAGCAGCCAAGAGCGGGGGCTCAGCCAGCCCCAGCATTTT. The chain combines TRBV4-1 with TRBJ1-5, with D maybe TRBD1 (6 bases). Per the germline V gene, CDR1 is MGHRA and CDR2 is YSYEKL. Trimming pared 0 bases from V and 7 bases from J, leaving 13 bases between. CDR3 length equals 15 residues.

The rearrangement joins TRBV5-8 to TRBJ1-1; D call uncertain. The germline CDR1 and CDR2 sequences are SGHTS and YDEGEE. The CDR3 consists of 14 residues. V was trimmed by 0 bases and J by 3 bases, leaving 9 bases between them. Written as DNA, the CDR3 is TGTGCCAGCAGCTTGGACAGTCGTTACACTGAAGCTTTCTTT. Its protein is CASSLDSRYTEAFF.

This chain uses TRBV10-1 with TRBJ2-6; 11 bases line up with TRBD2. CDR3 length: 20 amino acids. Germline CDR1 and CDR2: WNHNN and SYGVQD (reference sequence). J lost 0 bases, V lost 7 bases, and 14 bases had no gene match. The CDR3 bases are TGCGCCAGCACCCCGAGGGGTAATAGCGGGGGGGTCTCTGGGGCCAACGTCCTGACTTTC. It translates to CASTPRGNSGGVSGANVLTF.

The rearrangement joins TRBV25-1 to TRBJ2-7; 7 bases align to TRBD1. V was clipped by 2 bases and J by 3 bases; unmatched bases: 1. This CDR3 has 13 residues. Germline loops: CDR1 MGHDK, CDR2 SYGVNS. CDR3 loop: CASSEQGVYEQYF. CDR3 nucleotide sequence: TGTGCCAGCAGTGAACAGGGGGTCTACGAGCAGTACTTC.

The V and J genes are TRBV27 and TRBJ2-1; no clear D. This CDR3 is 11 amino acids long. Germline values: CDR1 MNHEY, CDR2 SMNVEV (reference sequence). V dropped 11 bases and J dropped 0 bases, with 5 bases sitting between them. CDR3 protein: CAASSYNEQFF. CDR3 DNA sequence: TGTGCCGCCAGCTCCTACAATGAGCAGTTCTTC.

CDR3 amino acids: CASRGDREREGGEQFF. The CDR3 nucleotides read TGTGCCAGCAGGGGGGATCGGGAGCGGGAAGGGGGAGAGCAGTTCTTC. The rearrangement links TRBV28 to TRBJ2-1, with a weak D call TRBD2 (7 bases). This CDR3 is 16 amino acids long. The ends were cut back, 6 bases at V and 10 bases at J, with 25 bases in the middle. Germline-derived CDR1 and CDR2 are MDHEN and SYDVKM.

This CDR3 is CASSLATTSGSDEQFF. In nucleotides, the CDR3 is TGCGCCAGCAGCTTGGCTACGACTAGCGGGAGTGATGAGCAGTTCTTC. This sequence joins TRBV5-1 and TRBJ2-1; TRBD2 matches at 12 bases. This CDR3 region has 16 residues. Germline V gene lookup returns CDR1 SGHRS and CDR2 YFSETQ. V lost 0 bases to trimming and J lost 8 bases; unmatched junction nucleotides: 6.

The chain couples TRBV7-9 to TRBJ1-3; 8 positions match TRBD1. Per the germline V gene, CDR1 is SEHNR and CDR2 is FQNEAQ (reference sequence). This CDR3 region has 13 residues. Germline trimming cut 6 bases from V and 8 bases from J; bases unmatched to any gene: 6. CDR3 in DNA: TGTGCCAGCAGTCCTGGACAGGGCCACACCATATATTTT. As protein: CASSPGQGHTIYF.

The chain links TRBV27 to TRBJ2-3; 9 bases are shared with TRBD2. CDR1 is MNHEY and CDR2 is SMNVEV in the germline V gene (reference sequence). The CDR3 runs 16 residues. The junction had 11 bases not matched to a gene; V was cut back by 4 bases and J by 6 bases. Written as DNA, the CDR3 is TGTGCCAGCAGTTCCCCCCTAGCGGGATTAGACGATACGCAGTATTTT. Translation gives CASSSPLAGLDDTQYF.

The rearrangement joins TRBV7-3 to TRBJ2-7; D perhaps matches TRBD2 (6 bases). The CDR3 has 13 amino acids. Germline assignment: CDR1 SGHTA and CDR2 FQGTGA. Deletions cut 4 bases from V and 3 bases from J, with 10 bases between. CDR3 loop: CASSSLAGYEQYF. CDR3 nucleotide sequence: TGTGCCAGCAGCTCACTAGCAGGCTACGAGCAGTACTTC.

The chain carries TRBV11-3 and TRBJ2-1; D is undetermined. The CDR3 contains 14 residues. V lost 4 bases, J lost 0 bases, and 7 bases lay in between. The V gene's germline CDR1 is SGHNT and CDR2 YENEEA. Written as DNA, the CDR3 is TGTGCCAGCAGCTCAGGCCACTCCTACAATGAGCAGTTCTTC. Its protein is CASSSGHSYNEQFF.

As DNA, the CDR3 is TGTGCCAGCAGTGACTCCGTCGGGGCGGGAGGGACAGATACGCAGTATTTT. It specifies CASSDSVGAGGTDTQYF. The rearrangement uses TRBV6-4 and TRBJ2-3, with TRBD2 matching over 9 bases. Germline-derived CDR1 and CDR2 are MRHNA and SNTAGT. This CDR3 contains 17 residues. V was pared by 0 bases and J by 3 bases, with 7 bases of the junction left unmatched.

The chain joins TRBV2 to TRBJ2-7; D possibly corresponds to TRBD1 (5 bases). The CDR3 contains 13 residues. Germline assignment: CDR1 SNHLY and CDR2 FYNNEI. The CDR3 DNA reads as TGTGCTGTAGACGACAGCGTTGTAAAAGAGCAGTACTTC. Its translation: CAVDDSVVKEQYF.

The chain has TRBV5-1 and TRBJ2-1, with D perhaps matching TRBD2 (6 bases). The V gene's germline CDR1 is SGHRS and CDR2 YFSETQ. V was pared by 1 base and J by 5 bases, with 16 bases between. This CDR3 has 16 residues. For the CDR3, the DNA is TGCGCCAGCAGCTTGTGGGGGGTAGGCGTTAACAATGAGCAGTTCTTC. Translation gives CASSLWGVGVNNEQFF.

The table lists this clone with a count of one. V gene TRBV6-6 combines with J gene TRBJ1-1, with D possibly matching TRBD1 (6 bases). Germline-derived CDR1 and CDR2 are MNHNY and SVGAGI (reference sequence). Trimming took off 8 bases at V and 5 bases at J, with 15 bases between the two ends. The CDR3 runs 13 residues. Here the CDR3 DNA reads TGTGCCAGCGTATACCGGCAGGGGACTGAAGCTTTCTTT. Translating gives CASVYRQGTEAFF.

CDR3 in amino acids: CASSYLGTAHGEQYF. The CDR3 nucleotides read TGTGCCAGCAGTTACTTGGGGACAGCACACGGCGAGCAGTACTTC. The genes are TRBV6-5 and TRBJ2-7, with 7 positions matching TRBD1. Per the germline V gene, CDR1 is MNHEY and CDR2 is SVGAGI. This CDR3 is 15 amino acids long. V lost 1 base and J lost 6; bases outside the gene matches: 9.

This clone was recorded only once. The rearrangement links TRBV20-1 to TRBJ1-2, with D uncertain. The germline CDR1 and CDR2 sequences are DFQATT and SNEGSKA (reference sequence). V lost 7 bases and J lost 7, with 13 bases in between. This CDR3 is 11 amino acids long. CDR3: CSVRGIGGYTF. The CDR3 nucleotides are TGCAGTGTAAGAGGGATTGGTGGCTACACCTTC.

The DNA for the CDR3 is TGTGCCAGCAGCCAGACGACTCTGCAAGAGACCCAGTACTTC. Its translation: CASSQTTLQETQYF. The V call is TRBV4-2, the J call TRBJ2-5; D is undetermined. There are 14 residues in the CDR3. Trimming pared 3 bases from V and 2 bases from J, leaving 10 bases between. Germline lookup yields CDR1 LGHNA and CDR2 YNFKEQ.

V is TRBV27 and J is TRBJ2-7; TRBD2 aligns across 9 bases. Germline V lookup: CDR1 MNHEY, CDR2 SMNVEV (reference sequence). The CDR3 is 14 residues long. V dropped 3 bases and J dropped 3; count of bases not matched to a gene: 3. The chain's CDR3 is CASSLTSGYYEQYF. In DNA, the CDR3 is TGTGCCAGCAGTTTGACTAGCGGTTACTACGAGCAGTACTTC.

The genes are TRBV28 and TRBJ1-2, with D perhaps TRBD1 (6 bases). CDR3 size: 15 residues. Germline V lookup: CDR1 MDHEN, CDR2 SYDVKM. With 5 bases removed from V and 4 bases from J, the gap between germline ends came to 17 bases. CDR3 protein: CASSLNLQGSYGYTF. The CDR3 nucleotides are TGTGCCAGCAGTCTGAACCTACAGGGCAGCTATGGCTACACCTTC.

CDR3 nucleotide sequence: TGCGCCAGCAGCCAAGAAGTCGGGATTAATGGCTACACCTTC. It encodes CASSQEVGINGYTF. J is TRBJ1-2 and V is TRBV4-1; no reliable D call. Trimming shortened V by 0 bases and J by 6 bases, and 11 bases separated the two germline ends. The CDR3 length is 14 residues. CDR1 is MGHRA and CDR2 is YSYEKL in the germline V gene.

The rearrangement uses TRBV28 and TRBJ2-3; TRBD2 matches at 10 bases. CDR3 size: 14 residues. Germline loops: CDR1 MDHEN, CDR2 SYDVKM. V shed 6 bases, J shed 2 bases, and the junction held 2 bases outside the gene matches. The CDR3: CASRAGGTTDTQYF. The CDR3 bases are TGTGCCAGCAGAGCGGGAGGGACCACAGATACGCAGTATTTT.

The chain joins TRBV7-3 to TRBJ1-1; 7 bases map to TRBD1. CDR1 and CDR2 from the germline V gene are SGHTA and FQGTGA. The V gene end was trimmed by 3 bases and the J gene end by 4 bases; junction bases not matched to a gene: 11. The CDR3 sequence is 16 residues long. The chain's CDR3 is CASSLEDRLGGTEAFF. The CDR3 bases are TGTGCCAGCAGCTTGGAGGACAGGCTAGGCGGCACTGAAGCTTTCTTT.

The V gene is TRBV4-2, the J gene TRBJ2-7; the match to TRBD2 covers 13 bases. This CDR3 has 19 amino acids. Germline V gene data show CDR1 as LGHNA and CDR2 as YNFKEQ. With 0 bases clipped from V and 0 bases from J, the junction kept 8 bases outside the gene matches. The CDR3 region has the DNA TGTGCCAGCAGCCAAGATGTGGGGACTAGCGGGGTTACCTCCTACGAGCAGTACTTC. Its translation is CASSQDVGTSGVTSYEQYF.

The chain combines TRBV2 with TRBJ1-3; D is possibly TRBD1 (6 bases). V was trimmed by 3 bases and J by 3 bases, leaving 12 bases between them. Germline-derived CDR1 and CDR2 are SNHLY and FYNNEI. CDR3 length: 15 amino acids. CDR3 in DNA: TGTGCCAGCAGTGACCCCAGGGGTCTTGGAAACACCATATATTTT. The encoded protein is CASSDPRGLGNTIYF.